This passage covers 22 T cell receptor beta chains from one sample sequenced in a study of vaccination and CD4 T cells after COVID-19. Scientists ran DNA taken from cultured CD4+ T cells through the Oncomine TCR Beta short-read assay for sequencing. TCRdb fed the PCR reads into MiXCR, producing one record per CDR3 protein. The sample lists approximately 15,000 distinct CDR3 sequences; about 52% were seen once. Specified time point: late sampling 161 to 241 days after vaccination in a few convalescent patients. Treatment in this sample: roughly 11-day PBMC culture with coronavirus spike peptide pools or control peptides (ViraFEST assay). For these TCRs, the target antigens are not known. The input for sequencing was CD4+ T cells from blood, cultured in vitro, taken about 7 months after SARS-CoV-2 vaccination. These receptor sequences come from a human donor who had recovered from COVID-19.

The rearrangement joins TRBV7-8 to TRBJ2-7, with D possibly matching TRBD2 (6 bases). The CDR3 consists of 15 residues. V lost 1 base to trimming and J lost 3 bases, with 13 bases between them. Germline CDR1 reads SGHVS; CDR2 reads FQNEAQ. CDR3 coding DNA: TGTGCCAGCAGCTTAGGGCGGGGCAATCACTACGAGCAGTACTTC. The encoded protein is CASSLGRGNHYEQYF.

This clonotype was detected only once. The chain combines TRBV6-1 with TRBJ1-2; perhaps TRBD1 as D (5 bases). CDR3 length equals 13 residues. The germline V gene has CDR1 MNHNS and CDR2 SASEGT. V was shortened by 3 bases and J by 8 bases, with 13 bases between the two germline ends. The CDR3 loop reads CASSEGSGYGYTF. Written as DNA, the CDR3 is TGTGCCAGCAGTGAGGGTTCAGGGTACGGCTACACCTTC.

This clonotype was seen a handful of times. The chain is built from TRBV27 and TRBJ1-2; 7 nucleotides agree with TRBD1. Unmatched junction bases numbered 9, after V lost 6 bases and J lost 8 bases. Looked up from germline, CDR1 is MNHEY and CDR2 is SMNVEV (reference sequence). The CDR3 sequence is 13 residues long. The CDR3 DNA sequence: TGTGCCAGCAGCCCAAGGGGGCTAGGCGGCTACACCTTC. As protein: CASSPRGLGGYTF.

This clonotype was counted a single time. CDR3 protein: CASIGGGALNQPQHF. The CDR3 DNA follows: TGCGCCAGCATCGGTGGGGGGGCCCTCAATCAGCCCCAGCATTTT. V and J are TRBV23-1 and TRBJ1-5, with D perhaps matching TRBD1 (6 bases). TRBV23-1 is an open reading frame, and its role is uncertain. The CDR3 runs 15 residues. Trimming cost V 7 bases and J 3 bases, with 16 bases left between them.

This clonotype was observed once. The chain carries TRBV10-3 and TRBJ1-1; D is uncertain. Trimming left V 3 bases short and J 3 bases short, with 5 bases between. This CDR3 is built from 12 residues. Germline V gene sequence: CDR1 ENHRY, CDR2 SYGVKD. The CDR3 protein is CAISDMDTEAFF. Written as DNA, the CDR3 is TGTGCCATCAGTGACATGGACACTGAAGCTTTCTTT.

The chain combines TRBV20-1 with TRBJ1-1; D not resolved. The CDR3 has 12 residues. Germline V gene lookup returns CDR1 DFQATT and CDR2 SNEGSKA (reference sequence). V was trimmed by 0 bases and J by 10 bases, leaving 12 bases between them. The CDR3 nucleotides are TGCAGTGCTAGAGACGGTGGGCAAGGAGCTTTCTTT. Translated: CSARDGGQGAFF.

This chain links TRBV20-1 with TRBJ2-1, with 10 bases that match TRBD2. The CDR3 is made up of 17 amino acids. Unmatched junction bases numbered 8, after V lost 1 base and J lost 2 bases. Germline V gene lookup returns CDR1 DFQATT and CDR2 SNEGSKA (reference sequence). The CDR3 DNA is TGCAGTGCTAGAGTTTCGAGCGGGAGGGCCACCTACAATGAGCAGTTCTTC. Translating gives CSARVSSGRATYNEQFF.

This sequence joins TRBV4-3 and TRBJ1-1, with 8 nucleotides matching TRBD1. This CDR3 comprises 15 residues. Unmatched junction bases numbered 12, after V lost 1 base and J lost 11 bases. In germline, CDR1 is LGHNA, CDR2 YSLEER. The CDR3, as DNA: TGCGCCAGCAGCCAAGCGGGACAGGCGGGGTTGGTGGCTTTCTTT. Translated, it gives CASSQAGQAGLVAFF.

A few counts support this clonotype. V usage is TRBV20-1 and J usage is TRBJ1-2; possibly TRBD1 for D (5 bases). Trimming took 0 bases from V and 4 from J, leaving 18 bases between them. Germline-derived CDR1 and CDR2 are DFQATT and SNEGSKA (reference sequence). The CDR3 sequence is 16 residues long. CDR3 region: CSARDPSRDLIYGYTF. The CDR3 region has the DNA TGCAGTGCTAGAGACCCGTCGCGGGACCTTATCTATGGCTACACCTTC.

Written as DNA, the CDR3 is TGTGCCAGCAGCCATAACGCCGGGACAGGACGTGCAAACACCATATATTTT. This encodes CASSHNAGTGRANTIYF. The V and J genes are TRBV7-9 and TRBJ1-3, with 8 bases that match TRBD1. The CDR3 is 17 amino acids. Unmatched junction bases numbered 15, after V lost 5 bases and J lost 6 bases. Germline V gene lookup returns CDR1 SEHNR and CDR2 FQNEAQ (reference sequence).

The chain couples TRBV20-1 to TRBJ2-5; TRBD1 aligns across 8 bases. Germline V gene lookup returns CDR1 DFQATT and CDR2 SNEGSKA (reference sequence). The CDR3 is 14 amino acids. After removal of 1 base from V and 2 bases from J, the junction contained 3 bases not matched to a gene. CDR3 protein: CSARARTGQETQYF. CDR3 in DNA: TGCAGTGCTAGAGCCAGGACAGGGCAAGAGACCCAGTACTTC.

The J gene is TRBJ1-1, the V gene TRBV4-2; D is uncertain. Germline V gene lookup returns CDR1 LGHNA and CDR2 YNFKEQ. The CDR3 has 16 amino acids. Trimming took off 0 bases at V and 0 bases at J, with 11 bases between the two ends. The CDR3 is CASSQDTRTLNTEAFF. CDR3 nucleotide sequence: TGTGCCAGCAGCCAAGATACCCGGACCCTGAACACTGAAGCTTTCTTT.

Comment on this clonotype: The limits of the CDR3 on the DNA are not certain, so only TCRdb's listed CDR3 is given. The chain carries TRBV7-3 and TRBJ1-1. Germline assignment: CDR1 SGHTA and CDR2 FQGTGA. The length of the CDR3 is 24 amino acids, counting both ends. Here the CDR3 reads CASSRLAGAYEQYFGPGGYTEAFF.

The chain recombines TRBV20-1 with TRBJ2-1; 7 bases line up with TRBD2. Germline values: CDR1 DFQATT, CDR2 SNEGSKA (reference sequence). With V trimmed by 2 bases and J by 6 bases, 13 bases remained unmatched. The CDR3 loop spans 16 amino acids. CDR3 region: CSARRTRSGLGNEQFF. The CDR3 DNA follows: TGCAGTGCTAGAAGGACTAGATCGGGTTTGGGCAATGAGCAGTTCTTC.

V is TRBV20-1 and J is TRBJ2-5, with 11 bases identical to TRBD2. This CDR3 has 16 residues. V shed 0 bases and J 4 bases; nucleotides not matched to a gene: 7. Germline-derived CDR1 and CDR2 are DFQATT and SNEGSKA (reference sequence). CDR3 bases: TGCAGTGCTAGAGACTTAGCGGGAGGGGCCCGAGAGACCCAGTACTTC. Its protein product is CSARDLAGGARETQYF.

The chain combines TRBV28 with TRBJ1-2, with 7 bases matching TRBD1. The CDR3 extends over 13 amino acids. Germline V gives CDR1 MDHEN, CDR2 SYDVKM. Trimming took 2 bases from V and 7 from J; bases not matched to a gene: 4. CDR3 loop: CASSLGRDSGYTF. In nucleotides, the CDR3 is TGTGCCAGCAGTTTAGGCCGGGACAGTGGCTACACCTTC.

The chain employs TRBV30 and TRBJ1-5; D gene ambiguous. Germline values: CDR1 GTSNPN, CDR2 SVGIG (reference sequence). The CDR3 length is 13 residues. The germline V and J ends were trimmed by 3 bases and 3 bases, with 9 bases remaining between them. This CDR3 is CAWRDGYNQPQHF. The CDR3 coding sequence is TGTGCCTGGAGGGACGGATACAATCAGCCCCAGCATTTT.

This clonotype occurred a few times. The chain combines TRBV6-1 with TRBJ1-6; perhaps TRBD1 as D (6 bases). V was shortened by 3 bases and J by 6 bases, with 9 bases between the two germline ends. Germline V gives CDR1 MNHNS, CDR2 SASEGT. The CDR3 has 14 amino acids. Written as DNA, the CDR3 is TGTGCCAGCAGTGATAACAGGGTTAATTCACCCCTCCACTTT. This encodes CASSDNRVNSPLHF.

This clonotype is a singleton in its sample. This chain joins TRBV6-1 and TRBJ1-1, with TRBD1 as a possible D gene (5 bases). Germline assignment: CDR1 MNHNS and CDR2 SASEGT. Trimming cost V 5 bases and J 4 bases, with 11 bases left between them. The CDR3 runs to 13 residues. As DNA, the CDR3 is TGTGCCAGCAGTCATCTCGGGGGCACTGAAGCTTTCTTT. Translating it yields CASSHLGGTEAFF.

The sample holds a few counts of this clonotype. This chain uses TRBV15 with TRBJ2-7; D is perhaps TRBD2 (6 bases). The CDR3 loop spans 13 amino acids. CDR1 LNHNV and CDR2 YYDKDF come from the germline V gene (reference sequence). V was trimmed by 0 bases and J by 8 bases, leaving 11 bases between them. CDR3 residues: CATSRDREDQQYF. CDR3 DNA: TGTGCCACCAGCAGAGACAGGGAGGATCAGCAGTACTTC. The complete variable domain, with remaining parts taken from reference TRBV15 and TRBJ2-7, reads DAMVIQNPRYQVTQFGKPVTLSCSQTLNHNVMYWYQQKSSQAPKLLFHYYDKDFNNEADTPDNFQSRRPNTSFCFLDIRSPGLGDTAMYLCATSRDREDQQYFGPGTRLTVT.

The chain links TRBV18 to TRBJ2-7; possible D gene TRBD2, 5 bases. Germline CDR1 and CDR2: KGHSH and LQKENI. The CDR3 is made up of 13 amino acids. The germline V and J ends were trimmed by 4 bases and 0 bases, with 7 bases remaining between them. CDR3 DNA sequence: TGTGCCAGCTCACGCACTAGCTCCTACGAGCAGTACTTC. Protein sequence: CASSRTSSYEQYF. The full variable domain, completed using reference TRBV18 and TRBJ2-7, is NAGVMQNPRHLVRRRGQEARLRCSPMKGHSHVYWYRQLPEEGLKFMVYLQKENIIDESGMPKERFSAEFPKEGPSILRIQQVVRGDSAAYFCASSRTSSYEQYFGPGTRLTVT.

This sequence joins TRBV28 and TRBJ1-2; D not certain. The CDR3 has 14 residues. V was clipped by 2 bases and J by 2 bases, with 9 bases between them. Germline CDR1 reads MDHEN; CDR2 reads SYDVKM. CDR3 loop: CASSLTANNYGYTF. CDR3 DNA: TGTGCCAGCAGTTTAACAGCTAACAACTATGGCTACACCTTC.